This TCR beta chain was captured in a study of early stage breast cancer tumors. About the study: Approximately 10-fold was the mean read coverage per sample.

Some clones are missing from TCRdb's copy, which holds only in-frame ones; the method was immunoSEQ multiplex PCR. The sample has about 28,000 clones, 80% seen once. This CDR3 is built from 13 residues. The germline gives CDR1 MNHEY, CDR2 SMNVEV (reference sequence). V gave up 11 bases and J gave up 0 bases; unmatched junction bases: 6. J is TRBJ1-1 and V is TRBV27; 7 positions agree with TRBD1. The sequencing sample was made of blood. The receptor's source is a person between 55 and 70 years old with breast cancer. The CDR3 bases are TGTGCCTCACAGGGGTACATGAACACTGAAGCTTTCTTT. It is translated as CASQGYMNTEAFF.